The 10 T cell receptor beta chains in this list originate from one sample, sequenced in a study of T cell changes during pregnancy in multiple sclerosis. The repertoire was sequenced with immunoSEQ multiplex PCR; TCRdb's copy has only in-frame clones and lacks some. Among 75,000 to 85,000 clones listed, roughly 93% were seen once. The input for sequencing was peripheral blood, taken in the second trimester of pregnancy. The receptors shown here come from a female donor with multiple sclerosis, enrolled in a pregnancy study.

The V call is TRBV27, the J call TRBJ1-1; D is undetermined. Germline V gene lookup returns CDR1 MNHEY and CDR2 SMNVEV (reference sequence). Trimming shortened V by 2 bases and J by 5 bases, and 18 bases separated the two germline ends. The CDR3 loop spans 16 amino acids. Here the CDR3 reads CASSLISWRSGTEAFF. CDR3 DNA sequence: TGTGCCAGCAGTTTAATAAGCTGGAGGTCGGGAACTGAAGCTTTCTTT.

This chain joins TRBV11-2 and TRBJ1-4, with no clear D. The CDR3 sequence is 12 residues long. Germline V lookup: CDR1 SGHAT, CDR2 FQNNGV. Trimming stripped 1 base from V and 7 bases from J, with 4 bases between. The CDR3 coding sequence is TGTGCCAGCAGCTTAGGCGGTGAAAAACTGTTTTTT. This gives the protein CASSLGGEKLFF.

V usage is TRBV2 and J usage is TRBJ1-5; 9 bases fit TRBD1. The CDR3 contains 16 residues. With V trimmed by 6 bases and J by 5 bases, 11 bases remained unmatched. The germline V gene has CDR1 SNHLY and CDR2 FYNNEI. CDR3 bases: TGTGCCAGCAGACCTCCGGGACAGGGTGGAGATCAGCCCCAGCATTTT. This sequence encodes CASRPPGQGGDQPQHF.

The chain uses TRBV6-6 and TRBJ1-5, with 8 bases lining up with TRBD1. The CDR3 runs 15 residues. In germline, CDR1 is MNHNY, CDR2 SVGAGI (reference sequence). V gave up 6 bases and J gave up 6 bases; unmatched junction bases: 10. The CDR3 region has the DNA TGTGCCAGCAGCCTGGGGCAGGGGGCGGTTCAGCCCCAGCATTTT. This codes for CASSLGQGAVQPQHF.

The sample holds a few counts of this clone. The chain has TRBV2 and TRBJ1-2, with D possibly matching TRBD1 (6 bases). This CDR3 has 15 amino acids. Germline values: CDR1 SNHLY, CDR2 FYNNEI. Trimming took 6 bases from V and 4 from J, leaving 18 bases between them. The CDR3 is CASRAEGGRVYGYTF. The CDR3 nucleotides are TGTGCCAGCAGGGCCGAGGGGGGGCGAGTCTATGGCTACACCTTC.

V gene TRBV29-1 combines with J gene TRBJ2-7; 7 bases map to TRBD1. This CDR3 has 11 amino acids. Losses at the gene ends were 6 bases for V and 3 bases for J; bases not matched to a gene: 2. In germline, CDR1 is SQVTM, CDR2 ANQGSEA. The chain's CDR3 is CSVGDSYEQYF. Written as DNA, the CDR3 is TGCAGCGTCGGGGACAGCTACGAGCAGTACTTC.

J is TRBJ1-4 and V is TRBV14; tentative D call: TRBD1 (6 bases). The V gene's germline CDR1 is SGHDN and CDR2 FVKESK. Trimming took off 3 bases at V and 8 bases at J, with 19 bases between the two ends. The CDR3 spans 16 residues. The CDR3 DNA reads TGTGCCAGCAGCCATACGCCCGGGGGGCGCGGGGAAAAACTGTTTTTT. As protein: CASSHTPGGRGEKLFF.

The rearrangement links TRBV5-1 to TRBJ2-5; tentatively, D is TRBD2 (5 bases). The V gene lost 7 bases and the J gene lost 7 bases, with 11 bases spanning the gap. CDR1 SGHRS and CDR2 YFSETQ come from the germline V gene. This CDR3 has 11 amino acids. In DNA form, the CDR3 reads TGCGCCAGCTCCTCAGCGGTGACCCAGTACTTC. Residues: CASSSAVTQYF.

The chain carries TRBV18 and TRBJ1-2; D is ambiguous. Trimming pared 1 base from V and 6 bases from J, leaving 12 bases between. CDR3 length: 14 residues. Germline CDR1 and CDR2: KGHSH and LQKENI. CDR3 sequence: CASSPLRVSDGYTF. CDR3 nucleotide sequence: TGTGCCAGCTCACCACTGAGAGTATCCGATGGCTACACCTTC. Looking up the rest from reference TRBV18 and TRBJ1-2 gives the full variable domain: NAGVMQNPRHLVRRRGQEARLRCSPMKGHSHVYWYRQLPEEGLKFMVYLQKENIIDESGMPKERFSAEFPKEGPSILRIQQVVRGDSAAYFCASSPLRVSDGYTFGSGTRLTVV.

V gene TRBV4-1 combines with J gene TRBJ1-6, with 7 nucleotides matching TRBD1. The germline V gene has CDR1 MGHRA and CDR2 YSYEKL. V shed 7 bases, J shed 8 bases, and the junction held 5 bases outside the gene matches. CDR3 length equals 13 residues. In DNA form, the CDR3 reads TGCGCCAGCACCCCAGGGGGTTATTCACCCCTCCACTTT. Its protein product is CASTPGGYSPLHF.